This T cell receptor beta chain emerged from a study of blood T cell repertoires in COVID-19. In the authors' workflow: Estimated nucleated cell counts came from reference gene primer amplification. Measured with immunoSEQ multiplex PCR; TCRdb has only the in-frame clones, and not every one. The DNA was the basis for D and trimming; V, J and clone size are from that table. The top ten clones hold around 3.7% of a sample with approximately 70,000 clones, 87% of them seen once. Germline V gene data show CDR1 as SGHDT and CDR2 as YYEEEE. V lost 0 bases to trimming and J lost 7 bases, with 8 bases between them. This CDR3 is 14 amino acids long. Enrolled during active infection, Seattle patients were then followed longitudinally.

Sequences were obtained from peripheral blood. This sequence joins TRBV5-6 and TRBJ1-6; D unresolved. The TCR originated in a woman aged 45-60 years with COVID-19, enrolled during active disease. Here the CDR3 reads CASSLAARNSPLHF. The CDR3 DNA sequence: TGTGCCAGCAGCTTGGCCGCCAGAAATTCACCCCTCCACTTT.